The next 5 T cell receptor beta chains were all read from a single sample in a study of T cells in Graves' hyperthyroidism and ophthalmopathy. What was amplified from RNA transcripts were TCR beta CDR3 regions. A first-round RT-PCR of the TCR CDR3 used the HTBI primer set. MiXCR was run by TCRdb on the multiplex PCR reads, yielding one entry per CDR3 protein. Here the sample spans approximately 500,000 distinct CDR3 sequences, just over 45% being singletons. The sequenced sample consisted of peripheral blood or thyroid tissue (not recorded which). These receptors all come from a young woman with Graves' hyperthyroidism.

V and J are TRBV5-4 and TRBJ2-2; the D call may be TRBD1 or TRBD2 (6 bases each). The germline V gene encodes CDR1 SGHNT and CDR2 YYREEE (reference sequence). CDR3 length: 17 residues. The V gene lost 3 bases and the J gene lost 6 bases, with 21 bases spanning the gap. In DNA form, the CDR3 reads TGTGCCAGCAGCTCCAGGACTAAGGGGGAGATCGCCGGGGAGCTGTTTTTT. Translation gives CASSSRTKGEIAGELFF.

V gene TRBV7-2 combines with J gene TRBJ1-1; D uncertain. CDR1 and CDR2 (germline): SGHTA, FQGNSA. The V and J ends lost 0 bases and 0 bases respectively, with 11 bases between them. CDR3 length equals 16 residues. The CDR3 is CASSLAPPTMNTEAFF. As DNA, the CDR3 is TGTGCCAGCAGCTTAGCCCCACCGACCATGAACACTGAAGCTTTCTTT.

This clonotype came up many times. The gene calls are TRBV4-1 and TRBJ1-2, with TRBD1 identical over 10 bases. The CDR3 extends over 17 amino acids. CDR1 is MGHRA, CDR2 YSYEKL, per germline. The V and J ends lost 3 bases and 4 bases, in that order; junction bases with no gene match: 11. The CDR3 here is CASSQTGGTVTSYGYTF. The CDR3 bases are TGCGCCAGCAGCCAGACAGGGGGCACCGTTACTTCCTATGGCTACACCTTC.

The chain links TRBV5-6 to TRBJ1-5, with 9 bases lining up with TRBD1. This CDR3 spans 15 amino acids. The germline V gene has CDR1 SGHDT and CDR2 YYEEEE. The junction had 8 bases not matched to a gene; V was cut back by 2 bases and J by 8 bases. For the CDR3, the DNA is TGTGCCAGCAGCTTCAACAGGGGGCGCGGGGAGCCCCAGCATTTT. This codes for CASSFNRGRGEPQHF.

This chain joins TRBV12-3 or TRBV12-4 and TRBJ2-7; D might be TRBD2 (6 bases). The CDR3 has 14 residues. Trimming took off 1 base at V and 6 bases at J, with 13 bases between the two ends. CDR3 loop: CASSLGGESREQYF. The CDR3 coding sequence is TGTGCCAGCAGTTTAGGGGGGGAGAGTCGCGAGCAGTACTTC.